Below, one T cell receptor (beta chain) is given with its context. Its specificity is not known. At one end, the junction sequence differs from germline, possibly due to a read error. CDR1 is KGHDR, CDR2 SFDVKD, per germline. This CDR3 has 15 amino acids. This sample was taken from a study of blood T cells in healthy people across ages. Study-level results: The CMV status of each donor remained undetermined, and this could have confounded shifts in expanded clonotypes.

Primed by a sample-barcoded 5' primer and a J-beta primer mix, a second PCR proceeded for 7 to 11 cycles. A tag from a template-switch adaptor with 12 random nucleotides marked each cDNA molecule. The study obtained at least 2.5 million CDR3-containing paired-end reads from every sample. In TCRdb, the 5' RACE reads were re-called with MiXCR into one record per CDR3 protein. The table includes almost 300,000 distinct CDR3 sequences, roughly 27% detected once. This chain links TRBV24-1 with TRBJ2-5; 10 bases line up with TRBD1. The tail of the sequence fits TRBJ2-1 better, so the J call may be wrong. Sample: blood. This sequence was found in a woman between 65 and 79 years old in good health. The CDR3 is CATNDPGQGYYEQFF. In DNA, the CDR3 is TGTGCCACCAATGATCCGGGACAGGGGTACTATGAGCAGTTCTTC.